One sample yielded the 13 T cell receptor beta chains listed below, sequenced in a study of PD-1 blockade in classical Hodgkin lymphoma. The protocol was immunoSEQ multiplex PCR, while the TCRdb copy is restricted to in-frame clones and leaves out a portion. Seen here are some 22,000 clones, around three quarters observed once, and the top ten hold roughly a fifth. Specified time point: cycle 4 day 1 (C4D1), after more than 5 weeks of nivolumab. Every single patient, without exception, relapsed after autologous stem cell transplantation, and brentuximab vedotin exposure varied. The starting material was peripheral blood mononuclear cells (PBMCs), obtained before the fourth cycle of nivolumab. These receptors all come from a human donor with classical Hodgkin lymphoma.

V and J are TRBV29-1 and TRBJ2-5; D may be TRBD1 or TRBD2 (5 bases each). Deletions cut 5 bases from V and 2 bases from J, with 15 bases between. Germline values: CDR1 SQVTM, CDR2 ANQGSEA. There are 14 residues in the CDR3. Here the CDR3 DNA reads TGCAGCGTTTCCATCGGGACCAAACAAGAGACCCAGTACTTC. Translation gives CSVSIGTKQETQYF. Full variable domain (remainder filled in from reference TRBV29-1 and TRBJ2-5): SAVISQKPSRDICQRGTSLTIQCQVDSQVTMMFWYRQQPGQSLTLIATANQGSEATYESGFVIDKFPISRPNLTFSTLTVSNMSPEDSSIYLCSVSIGTKQETQYFGPGTRLLVL.

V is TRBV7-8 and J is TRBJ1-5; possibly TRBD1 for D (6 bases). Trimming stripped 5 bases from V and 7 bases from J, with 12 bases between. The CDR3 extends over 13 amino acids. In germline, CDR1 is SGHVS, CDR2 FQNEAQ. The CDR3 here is CASSGGGRQPQHF. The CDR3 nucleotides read TGTGCCAGCAGCGGGGGGGGCAGGCAGCCCCAGCATTTT. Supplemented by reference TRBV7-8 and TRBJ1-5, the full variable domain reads GAGVSQSPRYKVAKRGQDVALRCDPISGHVSLFWYQQALGQGPEFLTYFQNEAQLDKSGLPSDRFFAERPEGSVSTLKIQRTQQEDSAVYLCASSGGGRQPQHFGDGTRLSIL.

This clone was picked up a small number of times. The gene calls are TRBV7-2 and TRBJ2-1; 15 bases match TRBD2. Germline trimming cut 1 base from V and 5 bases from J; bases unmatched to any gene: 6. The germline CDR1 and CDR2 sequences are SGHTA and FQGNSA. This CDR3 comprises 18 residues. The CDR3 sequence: CASSLEGTSGRYNNEQFF. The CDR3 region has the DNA TGTGCCAGCAGCTTAGAGGGGACTAGCGGGAGGTATAACAATGAGCAGTTCTTC.

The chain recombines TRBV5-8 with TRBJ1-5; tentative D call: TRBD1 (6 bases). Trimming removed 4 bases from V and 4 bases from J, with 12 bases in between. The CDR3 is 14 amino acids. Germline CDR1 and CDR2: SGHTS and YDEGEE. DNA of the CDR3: TGTGCCAGCAGCGCCGGGACAACTAATCAGCCCCAGCATTTT. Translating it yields CASSAGTTNQPQHF.

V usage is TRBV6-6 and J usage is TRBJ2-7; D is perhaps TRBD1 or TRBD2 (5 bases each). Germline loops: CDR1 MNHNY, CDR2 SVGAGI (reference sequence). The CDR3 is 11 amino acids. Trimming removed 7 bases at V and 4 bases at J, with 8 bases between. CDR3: CASTGAYEQYF. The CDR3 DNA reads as TGTGCCAGCACCGGGGCTTACGAGCAGTACTTC.

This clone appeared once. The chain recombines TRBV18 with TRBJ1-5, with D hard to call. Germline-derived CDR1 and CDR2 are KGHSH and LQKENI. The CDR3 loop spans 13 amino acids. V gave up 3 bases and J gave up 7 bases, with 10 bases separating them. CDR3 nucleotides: TGTGCCAGCTCACCGGACCGGGTCCAGCCCCAGCATTTT. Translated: CASSPDRVQPQHF.

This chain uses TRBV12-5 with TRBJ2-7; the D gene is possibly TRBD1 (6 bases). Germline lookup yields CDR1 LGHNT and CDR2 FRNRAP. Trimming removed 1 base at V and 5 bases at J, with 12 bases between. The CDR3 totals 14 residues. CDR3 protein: CASGLGGPGDEQYF. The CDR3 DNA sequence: TGTGCTAGTGGTTTGGGGGGACCAGGGGACGAGCAGTACTTC. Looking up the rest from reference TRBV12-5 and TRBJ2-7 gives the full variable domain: DARVTQTPRHKVTEMGQEVTMRCQPILGHNTVFWYRQTMMQGLELLAYFRNRAPLDDSGMPKDRFSAEMPDATLATLKIQPSEPRDSAVYFCASGLGGPGDEQYFGPGTRLTVT.

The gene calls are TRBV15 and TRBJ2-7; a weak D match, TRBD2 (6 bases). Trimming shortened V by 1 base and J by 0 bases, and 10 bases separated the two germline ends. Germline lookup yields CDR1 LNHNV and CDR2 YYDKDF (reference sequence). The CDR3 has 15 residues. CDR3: CATSRVGGPSYEQYF. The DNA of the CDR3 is TGTGCCACCAGCAGAGTTGGAGGGCCCTCCTACGAGCAGTACTTC. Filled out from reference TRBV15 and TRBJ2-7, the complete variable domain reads DAMVIQNPRYQVTQFGKPVTLSCSQTLNHNVMYWYQQKSSQAPKLLFHYYDKDFNNEADTPDNFQSRRPNTSFCFLDIRSPGLGDTAMYLCATSRVGGPSYEQYFGPGTRLTVT.

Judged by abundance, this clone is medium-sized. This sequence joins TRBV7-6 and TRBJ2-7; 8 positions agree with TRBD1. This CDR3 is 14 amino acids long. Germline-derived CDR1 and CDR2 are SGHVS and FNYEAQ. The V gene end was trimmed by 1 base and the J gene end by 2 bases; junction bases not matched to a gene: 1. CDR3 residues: CASSLGTGTYEQYF. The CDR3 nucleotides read TGTGCCAGCAGCTTAGGGACAGGGACCTACGAGCAGTACTTC. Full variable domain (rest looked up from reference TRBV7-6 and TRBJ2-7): GAGVSQSPRYKVTKRGQDVALRCDPISGHVSLYWYRQALGQGPEFLTYFNYEAQQDKSGLPNDRFSAERPEGSISTLTIQRTEQRDSAMYRCASSLGTGTYEQYFGPGTRLTVT.

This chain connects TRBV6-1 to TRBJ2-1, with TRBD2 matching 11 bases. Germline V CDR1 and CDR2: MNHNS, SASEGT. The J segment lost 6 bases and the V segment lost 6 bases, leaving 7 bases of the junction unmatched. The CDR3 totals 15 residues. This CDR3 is CASRQLAGVTNEQFF. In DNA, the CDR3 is TGTGCCAGCAGGCAACTAGCGGGAGTTACCAATGAGCAGTTCTTC.

CDR3 sequence: CASSRTMIRELFF. The CDR3 DNA reads TGTGCCAGCAGCCGGACTATGATCCGGGAGCTGTTTTTT. The genes are TRBV14 and TRBJ2-2; weak D call: TRBD2 (6 bases). Deletions cut 4 bases from V and 9 bases from J, with 12 bases between. Germline CDR1 reads SGHDN; CDR2 reads FVKESK. The CDR3 is 13 residues long.

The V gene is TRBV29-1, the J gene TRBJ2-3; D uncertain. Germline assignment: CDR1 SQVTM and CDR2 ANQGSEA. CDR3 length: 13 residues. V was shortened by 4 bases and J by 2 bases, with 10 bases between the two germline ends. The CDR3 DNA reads TGCAGCGTTGGCGGCAGGAACACAGATACGCAGTATTTT. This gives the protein CSVGGRNTDTQYF.

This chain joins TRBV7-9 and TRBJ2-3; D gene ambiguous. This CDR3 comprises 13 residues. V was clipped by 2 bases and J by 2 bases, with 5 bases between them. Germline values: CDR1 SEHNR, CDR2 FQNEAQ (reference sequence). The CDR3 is CASSLSSTDTQYF. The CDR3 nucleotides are TGTGCCAGCAGCTTATCCTCCACAGATACGCAGTATTTT.